A single T cell receptor beta chain is shown here with its context. Trimming left V 3 bases short and J 7 bases short, with 9 bases between. The CDR3 is 12 residues long. The germline V gene encodes CDR1 SQVTM and CDR2 ANQGSEA. The sample is drawn from a study of cytomegalovirus exposure and HLA in healthy donors. About the research overall: Researchers found that about 84% of a few hundred genotyped donors fell within the Caucasian-associated ancestry cluster.

The PCR employed 60 Vbeta primers together with 13 Jbeta primers. Measured with immunoSEQ multiplex PCR; TCRdb has only the in-frame clones, and not every one. Of approximately 100,000 clones in the sample, 74% are singletons; the top ten hold less than 3.5%. The clonotype was recovered from a man in his fifties or sixties in good health and CMV-seropositive. This rearrangement joins TRBV29-1 to TRBJ2-2; tentative D call: TRBD1 (5 bases). Sequenced material: PBMCs. In DNA form, the CDR3 reads TGCAGCGTTGACAGGGCGAGCGGGGAGCTGTTTTTT. Protein: CSVDRASGELFF.